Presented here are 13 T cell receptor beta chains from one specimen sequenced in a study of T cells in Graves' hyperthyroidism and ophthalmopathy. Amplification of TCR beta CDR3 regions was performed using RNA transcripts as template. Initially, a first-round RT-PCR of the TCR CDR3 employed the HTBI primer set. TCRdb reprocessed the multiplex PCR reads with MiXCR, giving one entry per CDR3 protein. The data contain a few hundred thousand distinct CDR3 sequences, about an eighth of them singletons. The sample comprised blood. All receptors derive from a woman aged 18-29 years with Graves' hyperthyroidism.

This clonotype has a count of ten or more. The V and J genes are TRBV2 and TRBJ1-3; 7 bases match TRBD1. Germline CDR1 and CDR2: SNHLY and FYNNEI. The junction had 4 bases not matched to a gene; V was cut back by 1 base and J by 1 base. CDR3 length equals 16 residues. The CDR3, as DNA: TGTGCCAGCAGTGAAGGGGGACAGTTATCTGGAAACACCATATATTTT. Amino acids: CASSEGGQLSGNTIYF. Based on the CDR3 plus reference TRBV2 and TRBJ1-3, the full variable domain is EPEVTQTPSHQVTQMGQEVILRCVPISNHLYFYWYRQILGQKVEFLVSFYNNEISEKSEIFDDQFSVERPDGSNFTLKIRSTKLEDSAMYFCASSEGGQLSGNTIYFGEGSWLTVV.

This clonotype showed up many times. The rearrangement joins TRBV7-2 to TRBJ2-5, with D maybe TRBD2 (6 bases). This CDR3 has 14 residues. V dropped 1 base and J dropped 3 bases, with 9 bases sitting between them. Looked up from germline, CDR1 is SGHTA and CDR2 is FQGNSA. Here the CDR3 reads CASSLGRAEETQYF. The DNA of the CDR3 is TGTGCCAGCAGCTTAGGGAGGGCGGAAGAGACCCAGTACTTC.

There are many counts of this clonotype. CDR3 region: CASRRSGNNNEQFF. The CDR3 DNA reads as TGTGCCAGCAGAAGAAGCGGGAACAACAATGAGCAGTTCTTC. The chain joins TRBV6-1 to TRBJ2-1, with 7 bases aligning to TRBD2. The CDR3 is 14 amino acids. Germline V gene sequence: CDR1 MNHNS, CDR2 SASEGT. V shed 6 bases and J 5 bases; nucleotides not matched to a gene: 7.

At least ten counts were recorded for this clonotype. This chain's CDR3 is CASSERGVVTEAFF. The CDR3, as DNA: TGTGCCAGCAGTGAAAGGGGGGTGGTAACTGAAGCTTTCTTT. The V call is TRBV2, the J call TRBJ1-1, with TRBD1 as a possible D gene (6 bases). CDR3 length equals 14 residues. The V gene lost 2 bases and the J gene lost 5 bases, with 12 bases spanning the gap. The germline V gene encodes CDR1 SNHLY and CDR2 FYNNEI.

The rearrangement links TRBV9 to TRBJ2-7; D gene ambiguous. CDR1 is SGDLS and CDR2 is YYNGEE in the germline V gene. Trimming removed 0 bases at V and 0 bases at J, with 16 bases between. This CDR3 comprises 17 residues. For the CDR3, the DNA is TGTGCCAGCAGCGTAGGCCCGGGCAGAGCAACCTCCTACGAGCAGTACTTC. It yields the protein CASSVGPGRATSYEQYF.

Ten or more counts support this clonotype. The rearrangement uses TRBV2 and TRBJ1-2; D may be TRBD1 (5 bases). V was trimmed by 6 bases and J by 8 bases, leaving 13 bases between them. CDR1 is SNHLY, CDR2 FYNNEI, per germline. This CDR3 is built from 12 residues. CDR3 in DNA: TGTGCCAGCAGGAGGGACGGACGAGGCTACACCTTC. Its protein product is CASRRDGRGYTF.

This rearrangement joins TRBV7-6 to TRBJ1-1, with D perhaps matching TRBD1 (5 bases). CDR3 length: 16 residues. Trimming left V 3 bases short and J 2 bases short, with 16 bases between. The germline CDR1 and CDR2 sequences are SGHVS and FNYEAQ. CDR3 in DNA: TGTGCCAGCAGCTTGTCGGTCACAGGTTATAACACTGAAGCTTTCTTT. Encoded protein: CASSLSVTGYNTEAFF.

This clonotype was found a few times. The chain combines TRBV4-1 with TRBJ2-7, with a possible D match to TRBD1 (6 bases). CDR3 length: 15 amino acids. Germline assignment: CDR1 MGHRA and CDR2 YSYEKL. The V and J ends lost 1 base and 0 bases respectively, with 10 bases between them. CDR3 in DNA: TGCGCCAGCAGCCAAGTGGTGGACAGCTCCTACGAGCAGTACTTC. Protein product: CASSQVVDSSYEQYF.

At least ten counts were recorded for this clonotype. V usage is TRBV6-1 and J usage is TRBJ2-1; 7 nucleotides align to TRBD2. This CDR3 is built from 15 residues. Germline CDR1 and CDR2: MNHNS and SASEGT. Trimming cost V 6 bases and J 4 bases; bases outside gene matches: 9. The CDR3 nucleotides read TGTGCCAGCAGGGGGGTGGGGGGGGGGTACAATGAGCAGTTCTTC. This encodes CASRGVGGGYNEQFF.

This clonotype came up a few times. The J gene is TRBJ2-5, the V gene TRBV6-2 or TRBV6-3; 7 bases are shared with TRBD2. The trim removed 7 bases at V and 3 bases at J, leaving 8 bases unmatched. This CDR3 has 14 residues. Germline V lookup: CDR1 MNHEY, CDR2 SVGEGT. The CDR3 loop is CASTTTGTKETQYF. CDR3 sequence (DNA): TGTGCCAGCACCACCACCGGGACTAAAGAGACCCAGTACTTC.

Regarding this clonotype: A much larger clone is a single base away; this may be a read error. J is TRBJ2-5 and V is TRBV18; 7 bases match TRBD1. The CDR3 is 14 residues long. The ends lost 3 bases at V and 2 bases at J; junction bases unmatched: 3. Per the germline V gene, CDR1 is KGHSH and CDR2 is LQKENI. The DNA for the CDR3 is TGTGCCAGCTCACCGGGGACAGAGCAAGAGACCCAGTACTTC. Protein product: CASSPGTEQETQYF.

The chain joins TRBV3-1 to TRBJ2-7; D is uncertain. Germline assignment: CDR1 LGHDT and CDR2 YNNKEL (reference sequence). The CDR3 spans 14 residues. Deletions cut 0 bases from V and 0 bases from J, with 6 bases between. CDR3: CASSQEVGSYEQYF. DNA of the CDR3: TGTGCCAGCAGCCAAGAGGTCGGCTCCTACGAGCAGTACTTC.

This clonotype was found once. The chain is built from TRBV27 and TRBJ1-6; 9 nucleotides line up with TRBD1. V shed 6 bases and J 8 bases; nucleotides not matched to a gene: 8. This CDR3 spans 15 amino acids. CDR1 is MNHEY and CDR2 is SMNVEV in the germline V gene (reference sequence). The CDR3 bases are TGTGCCAGCAGAGGACAGACAGGGGGGTATTCACCCCTCCACTTT. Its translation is CASRGQTGGYSPLHF.